This T cell receptor beta chain was found in a study of T-cell reconstitution after alpha-beta-depleted transplantation in children (dated by TCRdb to the mid-2010s). Study-wide context: T-cell immune reconstitution after TCRalphabeta/CD19-depleted allogeneic hematopoietic cell transplantation in children was quantitatively tracked in the study by means of TCR repertoire profiling. Findings and caveats that apply to the study as a whole: In some patients, the high TCRbeta diversity seen at day 60 was put down to recipient T cells and intrathymic progenitors that had survived conditioning. Hyperexpanded clone frequencies declined over subsequent months; after one year, T-cell counts and TCRbeta diversity were mostly attributed to newly produced T cells. About two months after transplant, the apparently early recovery of alphabetaT-cell counts reportedly depended on just several hundred clones that had expanded rapidly and came from non-depleted graft cells.

Clipping removes 0 bases from V and 0 bases from J, with 8 as the unmatched junction base count. CDR1 is given as ENHRY and CDR2 as SYGVKD, both from the germline V gene. The CDR3 covers 18 residues, taking in both the cysteine and the phenylalanine. Just CDR3 DNA is preserved here, 54 bases in frame from base 1. Library construction relied on PCR. Sequencer: Illumina HiSeq 2500. TCR library preparation used molecular barcoding, with unique molecular identifiers applied to normalize quantification of the TCRbeta repertoire. TCRdb passed the public sequencing reads through fastp at Q25 and MiXCR, retaining productive beta sequences. Under each unique CDR3 protein, matching rows form one entry showing the most common genes and DNA. This sample holds about 640,000 distinct CDR3 sequences; roughly 13% were observed only once. The top ten clonotypes cover 2% to 2.5% of the sample. Concerning this clonotype itself: The clone's antigen remains unknown. Within one base of it there is no much larger clone, and no base qualities were kept.

This specimen's treatment or condition label, interpreted: allogeneic hematopoietic cell transplantation with graft depleted of TCRalphabeta T cells and CD19 B cells. Transplant recipients were children who received TCRalphabeta/CD19-depleted allogeneic hematopoietic cell grafts. The receptor comes from a male patient between 10 and 17 years old who had a stem cell transplant for acute myeloid leukemia, so the T cells may come from the graft donor. The chain is assembled from TRBV10-3 and TRBJ2-3, with TRBD2 identical over 8 junction bases. The sample was PBMCs, mostly from graft donor cells, taken 360 days after TCRalphabeta/CD19-depleted stem cell transplant. DNA sequence: TGTGCCATCAGTGAGTCCTGGCTAGCGGGTGGCAGCACAGATACGCAGTATTTT. This gives the protein CAISESWLAGGSTDTQYF.